The 25 T cell receptor beta chains listed next were all sequenced from one sample in a study of beta chain features in type 1 diabetes. The entirety of the isolated RNA underwent reverse transcription, so expressed TCRB transcripts were sequenced. Assay: immunoSEQ multiplex PCR; the TCRdb copy retains only in-frame clones and omits some. There are 350,000 to 450,000 clones in the sample; roughly 14% occur only once, and roughly 0.035% lies in the top ten. Material: naive CD4+ T cells from blood. These receptors were collected from a man younger than 45 in good health.

This clone was picked up a small number of times. The gene calls are TRBV27 and TRBJ1-2, with a weak D call TRBD1 (5 bases). The ends were cut back, 6 bases at V and 3 bases at J, with 14 bases in the middle. Germline values: CDR1 MNHEY, CDR2 SMNVEV (reference sequence). The CDR3 runs to 14 residues. The DNA of the CDR3 is TGTGCCAGCAGCCAGCATGCGGGGGACTATGGCTACACCTTC. Translated, it gives CASSQHAGDYGYTF.

This chain connects TRBV7-2 to TRBJ2-3; 13 nucleotides line up with TRBD2. The CDR3 contains 15 residues. Germline CDR1 and CDR2: SGHTA and FQGNSA. The V gene end was trimmed by 6 bases and the J gene end by 4 bases; junction bases not matched to a gene: 4. DNA for the CDR3: TGTGCCAGCAGTCGACTAGCGGGAGGCCCAGATACGCAGTATTTT. Translated: CASSRLAGGPDTQYF.

This clone has just a few counts. This sequence joins TRBV4-2 and TRBJ2-3; TRBD2 matches 12 bases. With V trimmed by 6 bases and J by 1 base, 2 bases remained unmatched. Germline V lookup: CDR1 LGHNA, CDR2 YNFKEQ. This CDR3 region has 15 residues. The DNA of the CDR3 is TGTGCCAGCAGGAGACTAGCGGGAGGCACAGATACGCAGTATTTT. Residues: CASRRLAGGTDTQYF.

This chain uses TRBV19 with TRBJ2-5, with TRBD2 matching 11 bases. Germline V gene sequence: CDR1 LNHDA, CDR2 SQIVND (reference sequence). V shed 2 bases, J shed 9 bases, and the junction held 2 bases outside the gene matches. CDR3 length: 13 residues. The chain's CDR3 is CASSILLAGAQYF. CDR3 in DNA: TGTGCCAGTAGTATACTACTAGCGGGGGCCCAGTACTTC.

The rearrangement links TRBV7-2 to TRBJ1-2; TRBD1 matches at 7 bases. The CDR3 contains 11 residues. The germline V gene has CDR1 SGHTA and CDR2 FQGNSA. V dropped 5 bases and J dropped 12; count of bases not matched to a gene: 6. CDR3: CASSVDRVHTF. In DNA, the CDR3 is TGTGCCAGCAGCGTAGACAGGGTCCACACCTTC. Together with reference TRBV7-2 and TRBJ1-2, the CDR3 gives the full variable domain: GAGVSQSPSNKVTEKGKDVELRCDPISGHTALYWYRQSLGQGLEFLIYFQGNSAPDKSGLPSDRFSAERTGGSVSTLTIQRTQQEDSAVYLCASSVDRVHTFGSGTRLTVV.

This clone was seen a handful of times. The gene calls are TRBV6-5 and TRBJ2-5; 9 positions match TRBD1. Germline values: CDR1 MNHEY, CDR2 SVGAGI. Germline trimming cut 5 bases from V and 4 bases from J; bases unmatched to any gene: 8. The CDR3 loop spans 15 amino acids. CDR3 amino acids: CASSHPGTGTETQYF. The CDR3 DNA reads as TGTGCCAGCAGTCACCCCGGGACAGGGACAGAGACCCAGTACTTC.

This clone was found a few times. This chain uses TRBV20-1 with TRBJ1-6; D remains unclear. In germline, CDR1 is DFQATT, CDR2 SNEGSKA (reference sequence). The CDR3 is 10 residues long. Here the CDR3 reads CRPRISPLHF. The CDR3 nucleotides read TGCAGACCGAGGATTTCACCCCTCCACTTT.

The V call is TRBV5-4, the J call TRBJ2-1; no reliable D call. Germline CDR1 and CDR2: SGHNT and YYREEE (reference sequence). Trimming shortened V by 4 bases and J by 7 bases, and 18 bases separated the two germline ends. The CDR3 runs to 15 residues. The CDR3 region is CASSRPADLQNEQFF. In DNA, the CDR3 is TGTGCCAGCAGCCGACCCGCGGACCTTCAAAATGAGCAGTTCTTC.

This clone has more than one count but fewer than ten. The CDR3 sequence: CAWSVGLAGGNIQYF. The CDR3 coding sequence is TGTGCCTGGAGTGTCGGACTAGCCGGTGGAAACATTCAGTACTTC. The genes are TRBV30 and TRBJ2-4, with 8 bases that match TRBD2. The CDR3 loop spans 15 amino acids. Trimming removed 0 bases from V and 6 bases from J; junction bases left unmatched: 7. Looked up from germline, CDR1 is GTSNPN and CDR2 is SVGIG (reference sequence).

There are a few counts of this clone. Here the CDR3 reads CASSPIRGDTQYF. CDR3 DNA: TGTGCCAGCAGCCCGATACGGGGAGATACGCAGTATTTT. The chain employs TRBV7-3 and TRBJ2-3; possible D gene TRBD2, 5 bases. V gave up 5 bases and J gave up 5 bases, with 11 bases separating them. The CDR3 loop spans 13 amino acids. Germline lookup yields CDR1 SGHTA and CDR2 FQGTGA.

This clone was detected only a few times. CDR3 DNA: TGTGCCAGCAGCTTCCTAGCGGGAGGGATGTCAGATACGCAGTATTTT. Protein product: CASSFLAGGMSDTQYF. The chain employs TRBV7-9 and TRBJ2-3, with 12 nucleotides matching TRBD2. The length of the CDR3 is 16 residues. Germline values: CDR1 SEHNR, CDR2 FQNEAQ (reference sequence). V trimming: 3 bases; J trimming: 4 bases; junction bases outside the gene matches: 5.

A few counts support this clone. The junction departs from the called germline gene at one end, perhaps through a read error. The chain links TRBV6-5 to TRBJ2-1; D may be TRBD2 (6 bases). The CDR3 is 14 residues long. The V gene's germline CDR1 is MNHEY and CDR2 SVGAGI. The CDR3 protein is CASSETVSAGGWIF. The CDR3 region has the DNA TGTGCCAGCAGTGAAACAGTCTCTGCCGGGGGATGGATCTTC.

CDR3 sequence: CAWSPGTNTQYF. The CDR3, as DNA: TGTGCCTGGAGCCCCGGGACTAACACGCAGTATTTT. The chain has TRBV30 and TRBJ2-3; 7 bases fit TRBD2. This CDR3 comprises 12 residues. With V trimmed by 3 bases and J by 9 bases, 6 bases remained unmatched. Germline values: CDR1 GTSNPN, CDR2 SVGIG (reference sequence).

This chain uses TRBV9 with TRBJ2-6; D is undetermined. V lost 7 bases to trimming and J lost 0 bases, with 8 bases between them. In germline, CDR1 is SGDLS, CDR2 YYNGEE. The CDR3 is made up of 14 amino acids. CDR3: CASRSLSGANVLTF. The CDR3 bases are TGTGCCAGCCGTTCCCTCTCTGGGGCCAACGTCCTGACTTTC.

The chain joins TRBV5-1 to TRBJ2-5; possibly TRBD2 for D (5 bases). CDR1 is SGHRS and CDR2 is YFSETQ in the germline V gene. The CDR3 length is 13 residues. V lost 2 bases and J lost 5, with 10 bases in between. The CDR3 region is CASSLREPETQYF. CDR3 DNA sequence: TGCGCCAGCAGCTTAAGGGAGCCCGAGACCCAGTACTTC.

This clone came up a few times. The chain links TRBV6-6 to TRBJ2-7, with D maybe TRBD1 (5 bases). CDR3 length: 13 residues. V lost 6 bases, J lost 4 bases, and 13 bases lay in between. The germline V gene encodes CDR1 MNHNY and CDR2 SVGAGI (reference sequence). The CDR3 DNA is TGTGCCAGCAGCCGACAGTTCGCGTACGAGCAGTACGTC. Amino acids: CASSRQFAYEQYV.

This chain uses TRBV2 with TRBJ2-7; unclear D gene. The CDR3 consists of 14 residues. Looked up from germline, CDR1 is SNHLY and CDR2 is FYNNEI. The V gene lost 6 bases and the J gene lost 3 bases, with 15 bases spanning the gap. In DNA, the CDR3 is TGTGCCAGCAGGGCGACCTTGGAAGTCTACGAGCAGTACGTC. This encodes CASRATLEVYEQYV.

J is TRBJ2-3 and V is TRBV29-1; 7 bases fit TRBD2. Germline CDR1 reads SQVTM; CDR2 reads ANQGSEA. With 4 bases clipped from V and 4 bases from J, the junction kept 11 bases outside the gene matches. The CDR3 totals 15 residues. The CDR3 reads CSVVQYSGFADTQYF. In nucleotides, the CDR3 is TGCAGCGTTGTACAGTATAGCGGGTTCGCAGATACGCAGTATTTT.

CDR3 sequence: CASSPMLNTGELFF. In DNA form, the CDR3 reads TGTGCCAGCAGCCCCATGCTGAACACCGGGGAGCTGTTTTTT. The chain has TRBV11-3 and TRBJ2-2; D is unclear. Germline CDR1 and CDR2: SGHNT and YENEEA. Deletions cut 5 bases from V and 1 base from J, with 8 bases between. This CDR3 has 14 residues.

This clone was detected a few times. The chain combines TRBV30 with TRBJ2-7; 7 positions match TRBD2. Germline V gives CDR1 GTSNPN, CDR2 SVGIG (reference sequence). The CDR3 extends over 13 amino acids. Unmatched junction bases numbered 3, after V lost 2 bases and J lost 2 bases. The CDR3 DNA is TGTGCCTGGAGTCGGGGGACTACCTACGAGCAGTACGTC. Residues: CAWSRGTTYEQYV.

This clone turned up a few times. The rearrangement joins TRBV5-4 to TRBJ1-5, with D hard to call. The CDR3 extends over 12 amino acids. The germline V gene encodes CDR1 SGHNT and CDR2 YYREEE (reference sequence). Deletions cut 2 bases from V and 6 bases from J, with 6 bases between. DNA for the CDR3: TGTGCCAGCAGCTTTCTCGGTCAGCCCCAGCATTTT. It yields the protein CASSFLGQPQHF.

This clone was counted only a few times. The chain recombines TRBV18 with TRBJ2-7; no reliable D call. Between the trimmed V and J ends, which lost 6 bases and 2 bases, there was a span of 20 bases. This CDR3 has 16 residues. Germline-derived CDR1 and CDR2 are KGHSH and LQKENI. CDR3 DNA sequence: TGTGCCAGCTCCCCGGAGCGAAACTCCTTGACCTACGAGCAGTACGTC. Protein product: CASSPERNSLTYEQYV.

This clone was recorded a few times. The chain couples TRBV19 to TRBJ2-1; D is possibly TRBD2 (6 bases). The CDR3 extends over 13 amino acids. Trimming stripped 1 base from V and 6 bases from J, with 7 bases between. CDR1 is LNHDA, CDR2 SQIVND, per germline (reference sequence). The CDR3 sequence: CASSIGRANEQFF. In nucleotides, the CDR3 is TGTGCCAGTAGTATAGGGAGGGCCAATGAGCAGTTCTTC. The variable domain in full, with the rest retrieved from reference TRBV19 and TRBJ2-1, is DGGITQSPKYLFRKEGQNVTLSCEQNLNHDAMYWYRQDPGQGLRLIYYSQIVNDFQKGDIAEGYSVSREKKESFPLTVTSAQKNPTAFYLCASSIGRANEQFFGPGTRLTVL.

Comments on this clone: Other DNA sequences within the sample encode an identical CDR3. The rearrangement joins TRBV5-1 to TRBJ2-1; no clear D. Trimming removed 0 bases at V and 1 base at J, with 8 bases between. The CDR3 is 15 amino acids. The V gene's germline CDR1 is SGHRS and CDR2 YFSETQ. The CDR3 nucleotides read TGCGCCAGCAGCTTGGGTCCGGAGTCCTACAATGAGCAGTTCTTC. This encodes CASSLGPESYNEQFF. Based on the CDR3 plus reference TRBV5-1 and TRBJ2-1, the full variable domain is KAGVTQTPRYLIKTRGQQVTLSCSPISGHRSVSWYQQTPGQGLQFLFEYFSETQRNKGNFPGRFSGRQFSNSRSEMNVSTLELGDSALYLCASSLGPESYNEQFFGPGTRLTVL.

Of note for this clone: At the DNA level, this CDR3 is encoded by other sequences in the same sample as well. The V call is TRBV4-3, the J call TRBJ2-3, with D perhaps being TRBD1 or TRBD2 (5 bases each). The CDR3 is 14 residues long. Germline V lookup: CDR1 LGHNA, CDR2 YSLEER. Trimming cost V 1 base and J 1 base, with 6 bases left between them. The CDR3 sequence: CASSQVGGTDTQYF. The CDR3 DNA reads as TGCGCCAGCAGCCAAGTGGGGGGCACAGATACGCAGTATTTT.